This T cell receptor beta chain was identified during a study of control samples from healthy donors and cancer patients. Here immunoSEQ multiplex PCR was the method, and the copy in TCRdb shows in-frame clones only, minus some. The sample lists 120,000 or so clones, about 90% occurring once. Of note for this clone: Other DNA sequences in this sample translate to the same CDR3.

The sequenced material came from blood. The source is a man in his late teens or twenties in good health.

CDR3 sequence reads: CASSLGQGAGETQYF. The CDR3 DNA reads TGCGCCAGCAGCTTGGGTCAGGGGGCGGGGGAGACCCAGTACTTC. The chain has TRBV5-1 and TRBJ2-5; 8 nucleotides match TRBD1. CDR1 is SGHRS, CDR2 YFSETQ, per germline. This CDR3 region has 15 residues. V was pared by 0 bases and J by 5 bases, with 6 bases of the junction left unmatched.